This TCR beta chain emerged from a study of response to subunit inactivated influenza vaccine. Study conclusions and caveats: Authors suggested few new T cells are recruited by each seasonal influenza vaccination.

CDR1 and CDR2 from the germline V gene are DFQATT and SNEGSKA (reference sequence). Trimming cost V 5 bases and J 1 base, with 17 bases left between them. This CDR3 region has 15 residues. MiXCR, applied by TCRdb to the RT-PCR reads, yields one record per CDR3 protein. The top ten clones hold around 3% of a sample with roughly 500,000 distinct CDR3 sequences, about 15% of them seen once. Details on this clonotype: What it binds is unknown.

This sequence was found in a man aged 50 to 75 who received an inactivated influenza vaccine. The chain recombines TRBV20-1 with TRBJ1-1; TRBD1 is a possible D gene (6 bases). The source material was CD4+ T cells sorted from PBMCs, sampled roughly 24 months after vaccination. The CDR3 DNA follows: TGCAGTGCTCCCGGACTGCAGGGGCGGAACACTGAAGCTTTCTTT. Its protein is CSAPGLQGRNTEAFF.